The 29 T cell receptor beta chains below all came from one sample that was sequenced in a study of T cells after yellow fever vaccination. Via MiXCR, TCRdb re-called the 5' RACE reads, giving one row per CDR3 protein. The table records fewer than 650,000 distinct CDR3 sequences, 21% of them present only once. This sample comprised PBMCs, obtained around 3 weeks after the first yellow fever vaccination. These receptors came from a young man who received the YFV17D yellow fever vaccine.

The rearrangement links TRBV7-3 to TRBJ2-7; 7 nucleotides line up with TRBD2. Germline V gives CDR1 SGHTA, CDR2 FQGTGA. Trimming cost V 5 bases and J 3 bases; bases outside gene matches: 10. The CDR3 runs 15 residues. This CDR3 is CASSPRASGLYEQYF. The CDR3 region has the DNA TGTGCCAGCAGCCCCCGTGCTAGCGGCCTCTACGAGCAGTACTTC.

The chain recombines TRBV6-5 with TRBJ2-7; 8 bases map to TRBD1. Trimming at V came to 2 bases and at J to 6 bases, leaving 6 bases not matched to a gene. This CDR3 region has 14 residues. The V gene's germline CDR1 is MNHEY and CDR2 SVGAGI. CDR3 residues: CASSYGQGPLEQYV. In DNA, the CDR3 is TGTGCCAGCAGTTACGGACAGGGCCCTCTCGAGCAGTACGTC.

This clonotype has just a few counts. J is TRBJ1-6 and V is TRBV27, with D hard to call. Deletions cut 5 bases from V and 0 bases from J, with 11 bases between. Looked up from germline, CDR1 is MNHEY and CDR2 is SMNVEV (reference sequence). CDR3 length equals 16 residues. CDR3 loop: CASSKNIRSYNSPLHF. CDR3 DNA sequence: TGTGCCAGCAGTAAAAACATACGCTCCTATAATTCACCCCTCCACTTT.

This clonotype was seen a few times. CDR3 in DNA: TGTGCCAGCAAGAAAGGACCGATCAATCAGCCCCAGCATTTT. It translates to CASKKGPINQPQHF. The J gene is TRBJ1-5, the V gene TRBV27, with D hard to call. Germline loops: CDR1 MNHEY, CDR2 SMNVEV (reference sequence). The CDR3 totals 14 residues. V was cut by 7 bases and J by 3 bases, with 13 bases left in between.

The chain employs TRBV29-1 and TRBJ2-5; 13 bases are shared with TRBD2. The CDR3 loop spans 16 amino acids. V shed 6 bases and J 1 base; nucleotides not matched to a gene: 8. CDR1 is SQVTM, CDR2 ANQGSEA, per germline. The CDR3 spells CSVKSGTSGTQETQYF. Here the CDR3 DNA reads TGCAGCGTCAAATCCGGGACTAGCGGGACCCAAGAGACCCAGTACTTC.

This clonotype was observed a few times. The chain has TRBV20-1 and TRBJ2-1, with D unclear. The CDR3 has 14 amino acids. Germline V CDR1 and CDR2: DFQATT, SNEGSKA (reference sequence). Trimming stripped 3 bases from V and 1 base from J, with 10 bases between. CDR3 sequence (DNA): TGCAGTGCTAGGGGCAGGATATCCTACAATGAGCAGTTCTTC. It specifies CSARGRISYNEQFF.

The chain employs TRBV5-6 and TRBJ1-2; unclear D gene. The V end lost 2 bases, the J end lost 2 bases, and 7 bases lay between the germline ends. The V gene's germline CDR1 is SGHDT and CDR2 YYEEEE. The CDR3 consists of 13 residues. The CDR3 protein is CASSFGWNYGYTF. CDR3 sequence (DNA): TGTGCCAGCAGCTTCGGGTGGAACTATGGCTACACCTTC.

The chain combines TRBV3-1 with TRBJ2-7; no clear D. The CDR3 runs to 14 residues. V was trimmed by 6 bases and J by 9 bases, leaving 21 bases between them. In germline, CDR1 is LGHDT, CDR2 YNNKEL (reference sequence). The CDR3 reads CASSPGRMGWGQYV. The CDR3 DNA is TGTGCCAGCAGTCCTGGACGGATGGGATGGGGGCAGTACGTC.

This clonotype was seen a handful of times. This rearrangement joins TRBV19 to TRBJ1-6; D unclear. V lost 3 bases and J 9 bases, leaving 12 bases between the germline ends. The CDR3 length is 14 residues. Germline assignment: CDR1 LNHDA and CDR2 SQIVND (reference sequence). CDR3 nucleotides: TGTGCCAGTAGTATGTTCGCCGCAGGTTCACCCCTCCACTTT. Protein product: CASSMFAAGSPLHF.

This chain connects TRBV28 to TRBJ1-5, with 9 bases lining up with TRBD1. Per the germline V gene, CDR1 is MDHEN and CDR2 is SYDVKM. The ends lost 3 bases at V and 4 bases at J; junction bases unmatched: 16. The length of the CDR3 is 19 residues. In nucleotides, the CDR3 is TGTGCCAGCAGTTTTGGCCCCAGCCGGGACAGGGTACGGAATCAGCCCCAGCATTTT. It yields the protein CASSFGPSRDRVRNQPQHF.

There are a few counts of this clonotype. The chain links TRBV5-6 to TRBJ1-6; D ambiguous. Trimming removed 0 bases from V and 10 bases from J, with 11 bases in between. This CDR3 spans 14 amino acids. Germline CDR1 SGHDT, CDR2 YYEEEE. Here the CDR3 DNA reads TGTGCCAGCAGCTTGGATCAATGGAGATCACCCCTCCACTTT. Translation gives CASSLDQWRSPLHF.

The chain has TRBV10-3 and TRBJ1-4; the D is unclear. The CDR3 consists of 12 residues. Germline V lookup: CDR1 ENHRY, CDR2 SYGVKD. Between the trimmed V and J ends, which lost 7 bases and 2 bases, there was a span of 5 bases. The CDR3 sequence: CAIKDTNEKLFF. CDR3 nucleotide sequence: TGTGCCATCAAAGATACTAATGAAAAACTGTTTTTT.

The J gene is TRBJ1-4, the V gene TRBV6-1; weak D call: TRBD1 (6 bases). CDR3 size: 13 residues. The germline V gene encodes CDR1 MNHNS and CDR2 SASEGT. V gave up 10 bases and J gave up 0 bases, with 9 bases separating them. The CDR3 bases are TGTGCCATCGAGGGGGCAACTAATGAAAAACTGTTTTTT. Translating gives CAIEGATNEKLFF.

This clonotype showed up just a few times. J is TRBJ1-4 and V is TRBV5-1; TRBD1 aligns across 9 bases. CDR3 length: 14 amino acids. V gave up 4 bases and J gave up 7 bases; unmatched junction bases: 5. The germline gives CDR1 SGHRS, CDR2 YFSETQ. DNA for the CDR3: TGCGCCAGCAGCCCCGGGACAGGGCCTGAAAAACTGTTTTTT. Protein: CASSPGTGPEKLFF.

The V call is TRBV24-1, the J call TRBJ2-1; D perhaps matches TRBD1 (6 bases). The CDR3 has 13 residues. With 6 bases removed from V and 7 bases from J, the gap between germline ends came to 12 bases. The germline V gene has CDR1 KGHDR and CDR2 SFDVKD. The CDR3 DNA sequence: TGTGCCACCAGTCCCGGACAGCGAAATGAGCAGTTCTTC. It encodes CATSPGQRNEQFF.

The CDR3 is CASSFLGGSNQPQHF. Written as DNA, the CDR3 is TGTGCCAGCAGTTTTTTGGGAGGCAGCAATCAGCCCCAGCATTTT. The chain is built from TRBV27 and TRBJ1-5; no firm D call. V gave up 3 bases and J gave up 1 base, with 10 bases separating them. The CDR3 loop spans 15 amino acids. Germline CDR1 reads MNHEY; CDR2 reads SMNVEV (reference sequence).

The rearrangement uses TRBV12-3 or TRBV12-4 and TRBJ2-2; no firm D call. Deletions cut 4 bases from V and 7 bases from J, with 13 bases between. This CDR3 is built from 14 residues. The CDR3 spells CASSSRPPIGELFF. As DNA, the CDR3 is TGTGCCAGCAGTTCCCGGCCCCCAATCGGGGAGCTGTTTTTT.

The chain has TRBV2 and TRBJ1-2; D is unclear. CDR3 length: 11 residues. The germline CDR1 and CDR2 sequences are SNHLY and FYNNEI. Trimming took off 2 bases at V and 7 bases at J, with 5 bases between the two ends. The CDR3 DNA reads TGTGCCAGCAGTGAATATGGTGGCTACACCTTC. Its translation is CASSEYGGYTF.

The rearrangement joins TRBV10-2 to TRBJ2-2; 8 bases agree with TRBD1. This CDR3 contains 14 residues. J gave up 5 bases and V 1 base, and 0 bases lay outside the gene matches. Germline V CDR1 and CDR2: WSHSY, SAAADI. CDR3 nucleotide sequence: TGCGCCAGCAGTGAGTGGACAGGGACCGGGGAGCTGTTTTTT. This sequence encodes CASSEWTGTGELFF.

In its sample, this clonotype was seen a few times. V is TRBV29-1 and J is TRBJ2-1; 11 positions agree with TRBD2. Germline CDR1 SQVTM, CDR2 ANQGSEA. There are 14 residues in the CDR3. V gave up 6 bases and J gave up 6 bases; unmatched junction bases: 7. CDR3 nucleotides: TGCAGCGTCGTCCTAGCGGGGGGACTCAATGAGCAGTTCTTC. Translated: CSVVLAGGLNEQFF.

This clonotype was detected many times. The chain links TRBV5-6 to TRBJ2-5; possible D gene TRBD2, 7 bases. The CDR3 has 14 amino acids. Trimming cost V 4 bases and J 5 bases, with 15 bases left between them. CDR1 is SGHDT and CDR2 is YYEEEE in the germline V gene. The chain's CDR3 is CASSPRGLGETQYF. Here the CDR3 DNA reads TGTGCCAGCAGCCCGCGGGGGCTTGGGGAGACCCAGTACTTC.

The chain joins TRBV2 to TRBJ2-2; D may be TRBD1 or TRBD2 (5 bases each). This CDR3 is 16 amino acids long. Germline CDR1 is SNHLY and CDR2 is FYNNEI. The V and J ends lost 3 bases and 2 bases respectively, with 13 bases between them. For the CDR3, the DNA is TGTGCCAGCAGTGACTGGGACGGCGAAAACACCGGGGAGCTGTTTTTT. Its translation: CASSDWDGENTGELFF.

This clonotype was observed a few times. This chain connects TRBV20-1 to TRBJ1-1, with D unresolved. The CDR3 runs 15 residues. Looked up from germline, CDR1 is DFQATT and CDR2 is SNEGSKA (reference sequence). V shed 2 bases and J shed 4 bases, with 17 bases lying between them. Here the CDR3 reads CSARTLGRPGTEAFF. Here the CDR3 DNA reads TGCAGTGCTAGAACCCTCGGACGTCCAGGCACTGAAGCTTTCTTT.

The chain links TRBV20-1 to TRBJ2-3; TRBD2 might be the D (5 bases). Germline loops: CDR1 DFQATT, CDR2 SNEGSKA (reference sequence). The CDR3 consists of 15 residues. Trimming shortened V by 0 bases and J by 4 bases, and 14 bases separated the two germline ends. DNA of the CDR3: TGCAGTGCTAGAGATGGGTACCGGGGTTCAGATACGCAGTATTTT. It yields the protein CSARDGYRGSDTQYF.

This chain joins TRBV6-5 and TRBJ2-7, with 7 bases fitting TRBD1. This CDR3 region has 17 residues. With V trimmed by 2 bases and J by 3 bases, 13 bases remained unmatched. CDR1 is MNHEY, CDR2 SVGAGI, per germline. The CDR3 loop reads CASSYTEQGPSLYEQYF. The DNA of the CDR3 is TGTGCCAGCAGTTACACCGAACAGGGGCCGTCTCTCTACGAGCAGTACTTC.

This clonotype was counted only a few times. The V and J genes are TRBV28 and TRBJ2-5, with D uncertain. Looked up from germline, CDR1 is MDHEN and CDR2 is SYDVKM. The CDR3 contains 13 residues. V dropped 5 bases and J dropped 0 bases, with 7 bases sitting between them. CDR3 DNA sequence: TGTGCCAGCAGTCGGAAGTACCAAGAGACCCAGTACTTC. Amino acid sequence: CASSRKYQETQYF.

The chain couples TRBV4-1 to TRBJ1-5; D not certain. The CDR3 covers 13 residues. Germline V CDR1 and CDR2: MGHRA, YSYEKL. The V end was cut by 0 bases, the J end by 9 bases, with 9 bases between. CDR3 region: CASSQDQSSPQHF. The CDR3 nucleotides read TGCGCCAGCAGCCAAGATCAGTCATCGCCCCAGCATTTT.

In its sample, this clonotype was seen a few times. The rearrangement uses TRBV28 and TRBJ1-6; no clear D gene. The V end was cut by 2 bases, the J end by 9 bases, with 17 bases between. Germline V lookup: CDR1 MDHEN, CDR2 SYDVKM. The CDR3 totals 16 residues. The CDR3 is CASSLISGTVGSPLHF. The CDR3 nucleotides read TGTGCCAGCAGTTTAATCTCGGGAACAGTCGGTTCACCCCTCCACTTT. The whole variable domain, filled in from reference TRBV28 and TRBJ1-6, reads DVKVTQSSRYLVKRTGEKVFLECVQDMDHENMFWYRQDPGLGLRLIYFSYDVKMKEKGDIPEGYSVSREKKERFSLILESASTNQTSMYLCASSLISGTVGSPLHFGNGTRLTVT.

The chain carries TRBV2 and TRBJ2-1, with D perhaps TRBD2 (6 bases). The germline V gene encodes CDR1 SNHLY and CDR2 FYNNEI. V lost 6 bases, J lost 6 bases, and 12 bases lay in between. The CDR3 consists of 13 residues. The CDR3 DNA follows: TGTGCCAGCAGACCCGGGGGTGGCAATGAGCAGTTCTTC. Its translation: CASRPGGGNEQFF.